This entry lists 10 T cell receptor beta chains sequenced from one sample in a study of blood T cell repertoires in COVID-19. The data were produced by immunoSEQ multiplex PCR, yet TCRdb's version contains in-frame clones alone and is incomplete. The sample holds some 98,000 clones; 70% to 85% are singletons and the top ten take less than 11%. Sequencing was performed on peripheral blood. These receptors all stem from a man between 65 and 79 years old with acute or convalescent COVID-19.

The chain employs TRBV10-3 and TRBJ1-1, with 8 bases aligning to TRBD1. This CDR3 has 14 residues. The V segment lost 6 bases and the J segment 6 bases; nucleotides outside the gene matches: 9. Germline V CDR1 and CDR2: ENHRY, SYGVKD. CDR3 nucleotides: TGTGCCATCAGACTCGACAGGGGAACATCTGAAGCTTTCTTT. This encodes CAIRLDRGTSEAFF.

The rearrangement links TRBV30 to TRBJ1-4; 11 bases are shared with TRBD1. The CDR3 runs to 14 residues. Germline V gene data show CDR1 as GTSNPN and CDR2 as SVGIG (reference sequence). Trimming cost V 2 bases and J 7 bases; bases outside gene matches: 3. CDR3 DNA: TGTGCCTGGAGTCTGGGGACAGGGGGTGAAAAACTGTTTTTT. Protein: CAWSLGTGGEKLFF.

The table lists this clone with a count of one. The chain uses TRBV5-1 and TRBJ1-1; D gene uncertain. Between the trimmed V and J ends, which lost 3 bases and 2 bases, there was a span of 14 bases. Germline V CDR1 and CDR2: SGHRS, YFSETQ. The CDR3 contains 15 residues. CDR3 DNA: TGCGCCAGCAGCTCTTCGCCCGGGGTAAACACTGAAGCTTTCTTT. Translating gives CASSSSPGVNTEAFF.

The CDR3 sequence: CASSSGLAGATGELFF. The DNA of the CDR3 is TGTGCCAGCAGCTCGGGACTAGCGGGAGCCACCGGGGAGCTGTTTTTT. V usage is TRBV5-4 and J usage is TRBJ2-2; 14 nucleotides line up with TRBD2. Unmatched junction bases numbered 2, after V lost 3 bases and J lost 4 bases. This CDR3 is 16 amino acids long. CDR1 and CDR2 (germline): SGHNT, YYREEE (reference sequence).

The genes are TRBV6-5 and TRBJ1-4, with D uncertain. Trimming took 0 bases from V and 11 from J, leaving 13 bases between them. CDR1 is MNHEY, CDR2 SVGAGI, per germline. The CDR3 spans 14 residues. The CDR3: CASSYSRVSPKLFF. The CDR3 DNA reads TGTGCCAGCAGTTACTCGCGGGTTTCTCCCAAACTGTTTTTT.

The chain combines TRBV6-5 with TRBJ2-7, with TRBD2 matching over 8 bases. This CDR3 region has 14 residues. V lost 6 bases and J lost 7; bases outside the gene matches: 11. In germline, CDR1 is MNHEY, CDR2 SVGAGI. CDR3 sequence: CASRAGGAPVEQYF. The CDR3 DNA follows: TGTGCCAGCAGGGCCGGGGGGGCCCCAGTTGAGCAGTACTTC.

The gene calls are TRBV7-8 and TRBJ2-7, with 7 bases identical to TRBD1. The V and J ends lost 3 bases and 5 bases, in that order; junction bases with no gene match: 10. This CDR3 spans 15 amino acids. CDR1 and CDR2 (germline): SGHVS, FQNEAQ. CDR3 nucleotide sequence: TGTGCCAGCAGCTTGGGAGAGTCTAGGGGGCACGAGCAGTACTTC. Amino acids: CASSLGESRGHEQYF.

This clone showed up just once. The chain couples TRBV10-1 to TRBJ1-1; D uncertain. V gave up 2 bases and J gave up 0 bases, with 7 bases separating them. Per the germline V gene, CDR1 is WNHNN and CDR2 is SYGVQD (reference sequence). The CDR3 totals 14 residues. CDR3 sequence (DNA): TGCGCCAGCAGTGAGGAGCCCGTGAACACTGAAGCTTTCTTT. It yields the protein CASSEEPVNTEAFF.

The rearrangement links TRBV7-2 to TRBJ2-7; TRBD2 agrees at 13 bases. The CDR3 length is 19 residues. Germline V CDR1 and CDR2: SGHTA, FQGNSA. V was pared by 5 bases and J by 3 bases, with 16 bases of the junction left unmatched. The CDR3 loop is CASSPGTSGIGVSRYEQYF. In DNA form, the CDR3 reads TGTGCCAGCAGCCCCGGGACTAGCGGGATAGGGGTCTCCCGCTACGAGCAGTACTTC.

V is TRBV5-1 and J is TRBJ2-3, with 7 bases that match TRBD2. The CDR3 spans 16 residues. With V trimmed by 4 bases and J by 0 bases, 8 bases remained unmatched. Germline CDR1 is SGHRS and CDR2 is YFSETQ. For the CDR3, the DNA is TGCGCCAGCAGCAACGGGGCTAGCGGTAGCACAGATACGCAGTATTTT. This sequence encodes CASSNGASGSTDTQYF.